This TCR beta chain was recorded in a study of response to subunit inactivated influenza vaccine. Points on this clonotype: Its antigen is undetermined.

Study-wide results and caveats: It was the authors' suggestion that each seasonal influenza vaccination recruits few new T cells.

CDR1 is LGHNA and CDR2 is YSLEER in the germline V gene. Trimming removed 0 bases at V and 3 bases at J, with 4 bases between. CDR3 size: 13 residues. Each CDR3 protein gets one entry after TCRdb re-called the RT-PCR reads with MiXCR. Among about 540,000 distinct CDR3 sequences listed, roughly a quarter were seen once. This sample was also put to use in a study of T cells expressing NK-cell markers. As reported in that work: Production of TCR beta cDNA relied on 5'RACE template switching with UMIs.

This TCR derives from a man aged 45 to 65 who received an inactivated influenza vaccine. The chain couples TRBV4-3 to TRBJ2-3; no clear D gene. The sample here was CD4+ T cells sorted from PBMCs, taken 11 to 12 days after vaccination. The CDR3 region has the DNA TGCGCCAGCAGCCAAGATCTGACAGATACGCAGTATTTT. This codes for CASSQDLTDTQYF.